This T cell receptor (beta chain) is drawn from a study of blood T cell repertoires in COVID-19. The germline CDR1 and CDR2 sequences are MDHEN and SYDVKM. This CDR3 comprises 16 residues. With V trimmed by 5 bases and J by 2 bases, 6 bases remained unmatched. Clones were sequenced by immunoSEQ multiplex PCR, and TCRdb holds only the in-frame ones, with some missing. Here the sample spans more than 140,000 clones, about 83% being singletons. The clonotype comes from a human donor in a cohort sampled during active COVID-19. The chain couples TRBV28 to TRBJ2-6, with 7 bases that match TRBD1. The sequenced material came from peripheral blood. This CDR3 reads CASSRPQGAGANVLTF. The CDR3 DNA reads TGTGCCAGCAGTAGACCCCAGGGGGCTGGGGCCAACGTCCTGACTTTC.